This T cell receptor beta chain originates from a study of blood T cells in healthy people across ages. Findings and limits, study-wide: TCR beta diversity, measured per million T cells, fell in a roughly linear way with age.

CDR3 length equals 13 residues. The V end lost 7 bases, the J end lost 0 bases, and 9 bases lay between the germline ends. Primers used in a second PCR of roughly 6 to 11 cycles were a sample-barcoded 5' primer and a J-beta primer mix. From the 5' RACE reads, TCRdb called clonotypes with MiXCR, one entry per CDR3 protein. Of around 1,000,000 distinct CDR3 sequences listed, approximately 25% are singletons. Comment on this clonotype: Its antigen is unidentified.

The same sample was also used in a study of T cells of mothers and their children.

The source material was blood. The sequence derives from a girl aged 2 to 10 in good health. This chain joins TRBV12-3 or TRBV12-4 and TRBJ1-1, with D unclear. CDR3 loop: CASKPRMNTEAFF. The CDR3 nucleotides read TGTGCCAGCAAACCTAGAATGAACACTGAAGCTTTCTTT.